The sequence of this T cell receptor beta chain was determined in a study of OX40 agonist ivuxolimab in advanced cancers. Study-level results: On average, CD8+ T cells showed a greater number of expanded clones than CD4+. The study observed clonal expansion of CD4+ and CD8+ blood T cells by week 6 at 0.1 to 3.0 mg/kg. Patients with a partial response at 0.1-3.0 mg/kg had among the lowest clonal expansion.

This CDR3 region has 16 residues. Germline V gene lookup returns CDR1 LGHNA and CDR2 YSLEER. Trimming removed 3 bases at V and 9 bases at J, with 24 bases between. This table comes from immunoSEQ multiplex PCR, and its TCRdb copy is limited to in-frame clones, with some not included. The table includes approximately 76,000 clones, 70% to 90% detected once. Comments on this clone: No antigen is known for it.

The rearrangement uses TRBV4-3 and TRBJ2-7; D possibly uses TRBD1 or TRBD2 (5 bases each). This specimen consisted of CD4+ or CD8+ T cells sorted from blood, obtained in a trial of the OX40 agonist ivuxolimab. The receptor comes from an adult with an advanced solid tumor such as melanoma, head and neck, liver or kidney cancer. For the CDR3, the DNA is TGCGCCAGCAGCCAGGACGTCGGGACCCAGGGCCGAGGGCAGTACTTC. This translates into CASSQDVGTQGRGQYF.